Following are 8 T cell receptor beta chains from one sample sequenced in a study of blood T cells in healthy people across ages. Alongside a J-beta primer mix, a sample-barcoded 5' primer served in a second PCR lasting roughly 7 to 11 cycles. TCRdb passed the 5' RACE reads through MiXCR, listing each CDR3 protein once. The sample records over 950,000 distinct CDR3 sequences, about 53% being singletons. The specimen was blood. These receptors were collected from a woman between 55 and 75 years old in good health.

This clonotype was counted ten times or more. The chain combines TRBV6-5 with TRBJ2-7, with TRBD2 matching over 8 bases. Per the germline V gene, CDR1 is MNHEY and CDR2 is SVGAGI. The CDR3 has 13 amino acids. V trimming: 11 bases; J trimming: 4 bases; junction bases outside the gene matches: 10. The CDR3 DNA reads TGTGCCTCCCTAAGCGGGAGTGGATACGAGCAGTACTTC. Protein product: CASLSGSGYEQYF.

CDR3 loop: CSGTDFSSGANVLTF. CDR3 bases: TGCAGTGGCACGGATTTCTCCTCTGGGGCCAACGTCCTGACTTTC. V is TRBV20-1 and J is TRBJ2-6; D not resolved. Germline V gene lookup returns CDR1 DFQATT and CDR2 SNEGSKA (reference sequence). This CDR3 contains 15 residues. The V gene lost 7 bases and the J gene lost 0 bases, with 13 bases spanning the gap.

For the CDR3, the DNA is TGCAGTGCTAGAGCGAGGCAGGGTTTACAGACCCAGTACTTC. Protein sequence: CSARARQGLQTQYF. The chain has TRBV20-1 and TRBJ2-5; tentatively, D is TRBD1 (5 bases). This CDR3 spans 14 amino acids. Germline loops: CDR1 DFQATT, CDR2 SNEGSKA (reference sequence). Trimming removed 1 base from V and 6 bases from J, with 15 bases in between.

The J gene is TRBJ1-2, the V gene TRBV27, with TRBD1 identical over 7 bases. The CDR3 is 13 amino acids. Looked up from germline, CDR1 is MNHEY and CDR2 is SMNVEV (reference sequence). V shed 3 bases and J 7 bases; nucleotides not matched to a gene: 5. CDR3 protein: CASSFTGEFGYTF. The CDR3 DNA sequence: TGTGCCAGCAGTTTTACAGGGGAGTTTGGCTACACCTTC.

This clonotype was recorded a few times. A much larger clonotype is one base distant, so this may be a read error. The chain uses TRBV27 and TRBJ2-3; no reliable D call. Germline CDR1 is MNHEY and CDR2 is SMNVEV (reference sequence). The CDR3 sequence is 15 residues long. V was trimmed by 5 bases and J by 0 bases, leaving 12 bases between them. In DNA, the CDR3 is TGTGCCAGCAGTGGGGTCGGAACTAGCACAGATACGCAGTATTTT. It is translated as CASSGVGTSTDTQYF.

The chain is built from TRBV4-3 and TRBJ2-5; tentatively, D is TRBD1 or TRBD2 (5 bases each). V lost 4 bases to trimming and J lost 2 bases, with 17 bases between them. The CDR3 extends over 16 amino acids. The germline V gene has CDR1 LGHNA and CDR2 YSLEER. CDR3 bases: TGCGCCAGCAGCCCCGAGGGGCTGGTAGGGCAAGAGACCCAGTACTTC. Its protein product is CASSPEGLVGQETQYF.

The sample holds a few counts of this clonotype. CDR3: CASSYSMGRSSNYGYTF. The CDR3 bases are TGTGCCAGCAGTTACTCGATGGGGCGAAGTTCCAACTATGGCTACACCTTC. The gene calls are TRBV6-6 and TRBJ1-2; possibly TRBD1 for D (5 bases). The CDR3 runs to 17 residues. Germline values: CDR1 MNHNY, CDR2 SVGAGI (reference sequence). Trimming left V 0 bases short and J 2 bases short, with 16 bases between.

This clonotype appeared a single time. The V call is TRBV25-1, the J call TRBJ1-1; no clear D. CDR1 and CDR2 (germline): MGHDK, SYGVNS. The CDR3 covers 11 residues. The V gene lost 9 bases and the J gene lost 5 bases, with 10 bases spanning the gap. Here the CDR3 DNA reads TGTGCCAGTTGTCGCGGGACTGAAGCTTTCTTT. Its translation: CASCRGTEAFF.